This TCR beta chain was captured by sequencing in a study of cytomegalovirus exposure and HLA in healthy donors. Study outcomes and limitations: Across donors, sequencing depth was assumed by presence/absence analyses to be roughly uniform. TCR beta chain V- and J-gene trimming was linked, in a later analysis, to a missense variant in DCLRE1C.

PCR employed 60 Vbeta and 13 Jbeta primers. Clones were sequenced by immunoSEQ multiplex PCR, and TCRdb holds only the in-frame ones, with some missing. Of about 110,000 clones in the sample, around 70% were seen once. With respect to this clone: Its antigen is not identified.

Germline V gene lookup returns CDR1 SGHTA and CDR2 FQGTGA. V lost 2 bases to trimming and J lost 2 bases; unmatched junction nucleotides: 3. CDR3 size: 15 residues. This TCR derives from a man aged 25-40 years in good health and CMV-seropositive. The chain joins TRBV7-3 to TRBJ2-3; TRBD2 agrees at 8 bases. The source material was PBMCs. The CDR3 nucleotides are TGTGCCAGCAGCTTATCCGGGGGGGCCACAGATACGCAGTATTTT. Translation: CASSLSGGATDTQYF.